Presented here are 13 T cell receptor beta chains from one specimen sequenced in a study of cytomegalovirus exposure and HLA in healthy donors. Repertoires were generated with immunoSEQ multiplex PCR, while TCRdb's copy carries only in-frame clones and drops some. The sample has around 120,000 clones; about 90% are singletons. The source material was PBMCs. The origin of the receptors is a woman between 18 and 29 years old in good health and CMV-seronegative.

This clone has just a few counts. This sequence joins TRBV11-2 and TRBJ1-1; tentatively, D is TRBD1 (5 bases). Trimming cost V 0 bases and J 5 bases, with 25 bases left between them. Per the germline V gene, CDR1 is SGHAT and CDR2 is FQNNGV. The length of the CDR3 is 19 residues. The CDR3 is CASSLDLIAKSGGRTEAFF. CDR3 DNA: TGTGCCAGCAGCTTAGATCTAATCGCTAAAAGTGGGGGGAGGACTGAAGCTTTCTTT.

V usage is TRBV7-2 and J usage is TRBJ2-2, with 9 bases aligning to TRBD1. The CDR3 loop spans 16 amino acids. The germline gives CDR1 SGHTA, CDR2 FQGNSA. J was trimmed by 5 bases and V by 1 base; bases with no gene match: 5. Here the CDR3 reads CASSLGGQGVTGELFF. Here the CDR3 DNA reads TGTGCCAGCAGCTTAGGGGGACAGGGAGTTACCGGGGAGCTGTTTTTT.

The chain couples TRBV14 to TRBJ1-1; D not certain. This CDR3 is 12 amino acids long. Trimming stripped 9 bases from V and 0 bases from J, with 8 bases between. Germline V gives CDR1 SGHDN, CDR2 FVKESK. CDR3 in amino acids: CASRHLNTEAFF. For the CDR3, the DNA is TGTGCCAGTCGACACTTGAACACTGAAGCTTTCTTT. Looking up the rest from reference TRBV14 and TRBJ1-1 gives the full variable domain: EAGVTQFPSHSVIEKGQTVTLRCDPISGHDNLYWYRRVMGKEIKFLLHFVKESKQDESGMPNNRFLAERTGGTYSTLKVQPAELEDSGVYFCASRHLNTEAFFGQGTRLTVV.

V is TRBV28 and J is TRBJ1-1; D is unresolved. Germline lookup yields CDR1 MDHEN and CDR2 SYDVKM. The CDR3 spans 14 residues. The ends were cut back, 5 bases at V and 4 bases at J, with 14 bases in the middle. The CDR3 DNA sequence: TGTGCCAGCAGTCCCCGGGGTTATGGCACTGAAGCTTTCTTT. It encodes CASSPRGYGTEAFF.

The CDR3 DNA is TGTGCCTGGAGGGGGGGGAAAAACGTTAATGAAAAACTGTTTTTT. Translated: CAWRGGKNVNEKLFF. This rearrangement joins TRBV30 to TRBJ1-4; the D gene is possibly TRBD1 (5 bases). The CDR3 totals 15 residues. CDR1 GTSNPN and CDR2 SVGIG come from the germline V gene (reference sequence). The germline V and J ends were trimmed by 3 bases and 4 bases, with 15 bases remaining between them.

The CDR3 spells CASSLGLAVIDTQYF. The CDR3 DNA follows: TGTGCCAGTTCCTTGGGACTAGCGGTAATCGATACGCAGTATTTT. V usage is TRBV27 and J usage is TRBJ2-3; the match to TRBD2 covers 11 bases. Unmatched junction bases numbered 11, after V lost 9 bases and J lost 6 bases. This CDR3 region has 15 residues. The germline CDR1 and CDR2 sequences are MNHEY and SMNVEV (reference sequence).

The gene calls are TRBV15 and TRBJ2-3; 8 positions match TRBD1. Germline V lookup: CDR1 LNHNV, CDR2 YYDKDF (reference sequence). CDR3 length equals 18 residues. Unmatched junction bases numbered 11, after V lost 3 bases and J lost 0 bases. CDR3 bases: TGTGCCACCAGCAGTCCCGGCTGGACAGGGCCTAGCACAGATACGCAGTATTTT. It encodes CATSSPGWTGPSTDTQYF.

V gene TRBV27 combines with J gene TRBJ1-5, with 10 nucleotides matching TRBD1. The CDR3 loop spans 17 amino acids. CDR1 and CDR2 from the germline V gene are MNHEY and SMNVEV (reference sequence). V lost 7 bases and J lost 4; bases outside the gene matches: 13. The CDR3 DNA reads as TGTGCCAGCAAACCCTCCGACAGGGGGCGTTTTAATCAGCCCCAGCATTTT. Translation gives CASKPSDRGRFNQPQHF.

DNA of the CDR3: TGTGCCAGCAGGCCAATGTCCGGGGGGTTAATCACTGAAGCTTTCTTT. Its translation is CASRPMSGGLITEAFF. The chain couples TRBV11-1 to TRBJ1-1, with D tentatively TRBD1 (5 bases). Per the germline V gene, CDR1 is SGHAT and CDR2 is FQDESV (reference sequence). The CDR3 has 16 amino acids. V lost 6 bases, J lost 4 bases, and 21 bases lay in between.

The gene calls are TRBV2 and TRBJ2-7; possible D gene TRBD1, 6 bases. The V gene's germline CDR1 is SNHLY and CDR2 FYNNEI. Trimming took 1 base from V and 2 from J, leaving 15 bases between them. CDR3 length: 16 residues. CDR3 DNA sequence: TGTGCCAGCAGTGAAGGACCCGGGACAAGCACCTACGAGCAGTACTTC. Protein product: CASSEGPGTSTYEQYF. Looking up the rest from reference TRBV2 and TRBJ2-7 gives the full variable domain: EPEVTQTPSHQVTQMGQEVILRCVPISNHLYFYWYRQILGQKVEFLVSFYNNEISEKSEIFDDQFSVERPDGSNFTLKIRSTKLEDSAMYFCASSEGPGTSTYEQYFGPGTRLTVT.

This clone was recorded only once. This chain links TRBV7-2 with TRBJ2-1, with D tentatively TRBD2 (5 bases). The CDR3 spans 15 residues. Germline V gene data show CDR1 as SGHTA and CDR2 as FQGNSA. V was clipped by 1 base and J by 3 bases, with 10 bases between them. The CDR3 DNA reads TGTGCCAGCAGCTTAGGTGGTAGCGACTACAATGAGCAGTTCTTC. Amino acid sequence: CASSLGGSDYNEQFF. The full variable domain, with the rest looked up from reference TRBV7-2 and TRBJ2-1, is GAGVSQSPSNKVTEKGKDVELRCDPISGHTALYWYRQSLGQGLEFLIYFQGNSAPDKSGLPSDRFSAERTGGSVSTLTIQRTQQEDSAVYLCASSLGGSDYNEQFFGPGTRLTVL.

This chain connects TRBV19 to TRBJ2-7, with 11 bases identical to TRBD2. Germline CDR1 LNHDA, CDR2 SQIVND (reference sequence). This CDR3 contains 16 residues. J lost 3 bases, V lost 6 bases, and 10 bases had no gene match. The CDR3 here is CASRNLAGGKFYEQYF. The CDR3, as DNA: TGTGCCAGTAGGAATTTAGCGGGAGGGAAATTCTACGAGCAGTACTTC.

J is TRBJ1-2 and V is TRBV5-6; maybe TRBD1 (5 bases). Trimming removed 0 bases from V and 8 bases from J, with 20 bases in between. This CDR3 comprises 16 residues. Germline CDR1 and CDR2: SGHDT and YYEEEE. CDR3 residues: CASSLGVRGRVSGYTF. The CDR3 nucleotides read TGTGCCAGCAGCTTGGGTGTTAGGGGCAGGGTGTCCGGCTACACCTTC.